The T cell receptor beta chain under discussion was sequenced for a study of blood T cells in healthy people across ages. Points on this clonotype: Its antigen is as yet unknown.

Germline V gene data show CDR1 as WNHNN and CDR2 as SYGVQD (reference sequence). There are 15 residues in the CDR3. The V segment lost 6 bases and the J segment 2 bases; nucleotides outside the gene matches: 8. The authors ran a second PCR of roughly 6 to 11 cycles using a sample-barcoded 5' primer and a J-beta primer mix. Every cDNA molecule bore a tag from a template-switch adaptor containing 12 random nucleotides. TCRdb called the 5' RACE reads again in MiXCR, with one record for every CDR3 protein. Of about 640,000 distinct CDR3 sequences in the sample, about 54% were seen once. Whole-study findings and limits: It was held that the diversity estimates obtained from one million T cells were underestimates. Per million T cells, TCR beta diversity dropped roughly linearly as age increased. Naive T cell percentage and TCR beta diversity correlated strongly.

The chain joins TRBV10-1 to TRBJ2-3; TRBD1 matches at 7 bases. The clonotype comes from a man aged 55-75 years in good health. The specimen was blood. This CDR3 is CASSPDRSFTDTQYF. CDR3 bases: TGCGCCAGCAGCCCGGACAGGTCCTTCACAGATACGCAGTATTTT.